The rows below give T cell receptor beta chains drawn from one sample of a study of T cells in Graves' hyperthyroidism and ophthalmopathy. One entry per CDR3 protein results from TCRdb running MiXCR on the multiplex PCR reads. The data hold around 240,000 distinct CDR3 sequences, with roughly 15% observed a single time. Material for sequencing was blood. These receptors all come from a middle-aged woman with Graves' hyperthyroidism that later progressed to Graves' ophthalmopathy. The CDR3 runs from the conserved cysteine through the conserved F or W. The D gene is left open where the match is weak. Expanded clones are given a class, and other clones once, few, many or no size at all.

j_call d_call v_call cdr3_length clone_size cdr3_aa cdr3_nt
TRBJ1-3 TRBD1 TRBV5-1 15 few CASSFGRGLENTIYF TGCGCCAGCAGCTTCGGCAGGGGGTTGGAAAACACCATATATTTT
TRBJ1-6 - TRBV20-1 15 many CSARNDGFHNSPLHF TGCAGTGCTAGAAATGACGGCTTCCATAATTCACCCCTCCACTTT
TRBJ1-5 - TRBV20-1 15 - CSATAAIMGDQPQHF TGCAGTGCCACCGCGGCCATCATGGGTGATCAGCCCCAGCATTTT
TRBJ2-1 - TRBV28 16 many CASSPTVTGTHDEQFF TGTGCCAGCAGCCCTACTGTAACCGGGACTCACGATGAGCAGTTCTTC
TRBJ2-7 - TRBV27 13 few CASSSGRDYEQYF TGTGCCAGCAGTTCGGGCAGGGACTACGAGCAGTACTTC
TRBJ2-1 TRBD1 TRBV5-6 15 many CASSYPGQGGHEQFF TGTGCCAGCAGCTATCCGGGACAGGGGGGGCATGAGCAGTTCTTC
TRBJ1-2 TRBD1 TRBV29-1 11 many CSPGQGLGYTF TGCAGCCCTGGACAGGGTCTTGGCTACACCTTC
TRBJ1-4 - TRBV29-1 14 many CSVNEGGTNEKLFF TGCAGCGTTAACGAGGGGGGAACTAATGAAAAACTGTTTTTT
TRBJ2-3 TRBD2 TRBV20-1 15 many CSAREGSGSTDTQYF TGCAGTGCTAGAGAGGGTAGCGGGAGCACAGATACGCAGTATTTT
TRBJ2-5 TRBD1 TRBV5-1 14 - CASSLGGGHETQYF TGCGCCAGCAGCTTGGGAGGGGGCCACGAGACCCAGTACTTC
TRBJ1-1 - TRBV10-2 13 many CASSKLENTEAFF TGCGCCAGCTCGAAATTGGAGAACACTGAAGCTTTCTTT
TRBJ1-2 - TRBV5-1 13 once CASSPDVNYGYTF TGCGCCAGCAGCCCGGACGTCAACTATGGCTACACCTTC
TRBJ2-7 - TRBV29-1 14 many CSVVGAASGGEQYF TGCAGCGTCGTAGGGGCAGCCTCAGGTGGCGAGCAGTACTTC